The 24 T cell receptor beta chains below all came from one sample that was sequenced in a study of blood T cells in healthy people across ages. Together with a sample-barcoded 5' primer, a J-beta primer mix was included in a second PCR lasting about 7 to 12 cycles. A single record per CDR3 protein comes from TCRdb applying MiXCR to the 5' RACE reads. Among hundreds of thousands of distinct CDR3 sequences listed, less than 40% were seen once. The sequenced material came from blood. All receptors come from a woman of 80 years or more in good health.

The sample holds many counts of this clonotype. This rearrangement joins TRBV7-8 to TRBJ1-6; D possibly corresponds to TRBD1 (5 bases). This CDR3 has 17 residues. From germline, CDR1 is SGHVS and CDR2 FQNEAQ. V lost 5 bases to trimming and J lost 6 bases, with 20 bases between them. The CDR3 DNA reads TGTGCCAGCAGCGTGGGGGGGGTCCGCTCACGTAATTCACCCCTCCACTTT. It encodes CASSVGGVRSRNSPLHF.

This clonotype appeared many times. This chain uses TRBV25-1 with TRBJ1-2; tentative D call: TRBD1 (5 bases). The germline V gene has CDR1 MGHDK and CDR2 SYGVNS. This CDR3 contains 13 residues. V was pared by 5 bases and J by 2 bases, with 9 bases between. The CDR3 sequence: CASSRGGNYGYTF. Here the CDR3 DNA reads TGTGCCAGCAGTAGGGGAGGGAACTATGGCTACACCTTC.

This clonotype was counted ten times or more. The J gene is TRBJ1-2, the V gene TRBV10-3; 8 bases are shared with TRBD1. The V gene end was trimmed by 3 bases and the J gene end by 4 bases; junction bases not matched to a gene: 10. The CDR3 length is 16 residues. Germline V gene data show CDR1 as ENHRY and CDR2 as SYGVKD. CDR3: CAISDVNRGDTYGYTF. The CDR3 nucleotides are TGTGCCATCAGTGATGTAAACAGGGGGGATACCTATGGCTACACCTTC.

Many counts were recorded for this clonotype. The V call is TRBV29-1, the J call TRBJ1-6; the D gene is possibly TRBD1 (6 bases). CDR3 length equals 14 residues. Germline V gives CDR1 SQVTM, CDR2 ANQGSEA. Trimming took off 4 bases at V and 6 bases at J, with 13 bases between the two ends. The CDR3 sequence is CSVGAGTPNSPLHF. In nucleotides, the CDR3 is TGCAGCGTTGGAGCCGGGACACCTAATTCACCCCTCCACTTT.

This clonotype was detected ten times or more. V is TRBV9 and J is TRBJ2-3; the match to TRBD2 covers 8 bases. The trim removed 2 bases at V and 1 base at J, leaving 3 bases unmatched. CDR3 length: 15 residues. The germline V gene encodes CDR1 SGDLS and CDR2 YYNGEE. In nucleotides, the CDR3 is TGTGCCAGCAGCGTGACTAGCGCTGGCACAGATACGCAGTATTTT. Its protein product is CASSVTSAGTDTQYF.

In its sample, this clonotype was seen many times. The chain employs TRBV7-2 and TRBJ2-7, with 8 bases that match TRBD2. The junction had 4 bases not matched to a gene; V was cut back by 3 bases and J by 3 bases. CDR3 length: 14 residues. Germline loops: CDR1 SGHTA, CDR2 FQGNSA. CDR3 loop: CASSLGGGFYEQYF. DNA for the CDR3: TGTGCCAGCAGCTTGGGCGGGGGGTTCTACGAGCAGTACTTC.

This clonotype was seen only a few times. This rearrangement joins TRBV3-1 to TRBJ2-3; no firm D call. From germline, CDR1 is LGHDT and CDR2 YNNKEL (reference sequence). V was clipped by 5 bases and J by 0 bases, with 12 bases between them. The CDR3 is 15 amino acids. The CDR3 here is CASSYLHYSTDTQYF. The CDR3 nucleotides are TGTGCCAGCAGCTACCTTCATTATAGCACAGATACGCAGTATTTT.

Many counts were recorded for this clonotype. V usage is TRBV7-2 and J usage is TRBJ1-6; D unclear. The V gene's germline CDR1 is SGHTA and CDR2 FQGNSA. The CDR3 sequence is 14 residues long. The germline V and J ends were trimmed by 5 bases and 13 bases, with 18 bases remaining between them. The CDR3 nucleotides read TGTGCCAGCAGCCCTAGCGGGGAAAAGATTCCCCTCCACTTT. This translates into CASSPSGEKIPLHF. Looking up the rest from reference TRBV7-2 and TRBJ1-6 gives the full variable domain: GAGVSQSPSNKVTEKGKDVELRCDPISGHTALYWYRQSLGQGLEFLIYFQGNSAPDKSGLPSDRFSAERTGGSVSTLTIQRTQQEDSAVYLCASSPSGEKIPLHFGNGTRLTVT.

There are many counts of this clonotype. The V and J genes are TRBV10-2 and TRBJ2-1; TRBD2 agrees at 14 bases. V lost 5 bases and J lost 4; bases outside the gene matches: 1. The germline CDR1 and CDR2 sequences are WSHSY and SAAADI. The length of the CDR3 is 15 residues. The CDR3 coding sequence is TGCGCCAGCAGTAGGACTAGCGGGGGGTACAATGAGCAGTTCTTC. Its protein is CASSRTSGGYNEQFF.

This clonotype was seen a few times. The chain carries TRBV5-1 and TRBJ2-1, with D possibly being TRBD2 (7 bases). V lost 0 bases and J lost 8, with 15 bases in between. From germline, CDR1 is SGHRS and CDR2 YFSETQ. The CDR3 spans 15 residues. This chain's CDR3 is CASSLAGGGGDEQFF. The CDR3 DNA reads TGCGCCAGCAGCTTGGCGGGTGGGGGGGGCGATGAGCAGTTCTTC.

This clonotype occurred a few times. A single base separates this from a much larger clone, so it may be a read error. The CDR3 here is CSARIFSGGVTLYNEQYF. In nucleotides, the CDR3 is TGCAGTGCTAGAATTTTCAGCGGGGGGGTAACCCTCTACAATGAGCAGTACTTC. The rearrangement joins TRBV20-1 to TRBJ2-1, with TRBD2 matching 10 bases. The J call may be in error: the DNA end matches TRBJ2-7 better. The length of the CDR3 is 18 residues. CDR1 is DFQATT and CDR2 is SNEGSKA in the germline V gene (reference sequence).

This clonotype was seen a handful of times. This chain links TRBV4-3 with TRBJ1-1; the D is unclear. The CDR3 sequence is 13 residues long. The germline V gene encodes CDR1 LGHNA and CDR2 YSLEER. Trimming left V 1 base short and J 3 bases short, with 6 bases between. The CDR3 reads CASSQVDHTEAFF. CDR3 DNA sequence: TGCGCCAGCAGCCAAGTGGATCACACTGAAGCTTTCTTT.

This chain links TRBV4-3 with TRBJ2-3; 9 positions agree with TRBD2. The CDR3 totals 16 residues. The V gene end was trimmed by 0 bases and the J gene end by 6 bases; junction bases not matched to a gene: 7. Looked up from germline, CDR1 is LGHNA and CDR2 is YSLEER. CDR3 bases: TGCGCCAGCAGCCAAGATGCCCAGCGGGGGGAGGATACGCAGTATTTT. It codes for CASSQDAQRGEDTQYF.

This clonotype was picked up many times. The chain couples TRBV9 to TRBJ2-7; the D gene is possibly TRBD1 (7 bases). Germline assignment: CDR1 SGDLS and CDR2 YYNGEE. The V end was cut by 4 bases, the J end by 5 bases, with 22 bases between. The CDR3 extends over 16 amino acids. The CDR3 DNA sequence: TGTGCCAGCAGCCCAGATCGACAGGGAGGCATCGACGAGCAGTACTTC. Translation: CASSPDRQGGIDEQYF.

This clonotype was seen at least ten times. The V call is TRBV7-2, the J call TRBJ2-5; 7 positions agree with TRBD1. The CDR3 runs 16 residues. V shed 6 bases, J shed 1 base, and the junction held 11 bases outside the gene matches. Germline V CDR1 and CDR2: SGHTA, FQGNSA. This CDR3 reads CASSPVGAGGQETQYF. The CDR3 DNA follows: TGTGCCAGCAGTCCGGTAGGGGCAGGGGGCCAAGAGACCCAGTACTTC.

This clonotype was detected ten times or more. CDR3 loop: CASSLANPGNGEKLFF. CDR3 DNA: TGCGCCAGCAGCTTGGCTAACCCGGGCAACGGTGAAAAACTGTTTTTT. The genes are TRBV5-1 and TRBJ1-4; D not certain. With 0 bases removed from V and 7 bases from J, the gap between germline ends came to 16 bases. This CDR3 comprises 16 residues. Germline V gene data show CDR1 as SGHRS and CDR2 as YFSETQ.

This clonotype has at least ten counts. V usage is TRBV27 and J usage is TRBJ2-7; D unresolved. Germline lookup yields CDR1 MNHEY and CDR2 SMNVEV (reference sequence). The CDR3 is made up of 14 amino acids. Trimming left V 6 bases short and J 0 bases short, with 12 bases between. The CDR3 sequence is CASRRGGNSYEQYF. The DNA of the CDR3 is TGTGCCAGCAGAAGAGGCGGAAACTCCTACGAGCAGTACTTC.

The rearrangement joins TRBV20-1 to TRBJ1-4, with no clear D. Trimming stripped 2 bases from V and 4 bases from J, with 20 bases between. This CDR3 region has 17 residues. The germline V gene encodes CDR1 DFQATT and CDR2 SNEGSKA (reference sequence). Written as DNA, the CDR3 is TGCAGTGCTAGAAAAGAGGTCGACCGCGGACTTAATGAAAAACTGTTTTTT. Translated, it gives CSARKEVDRGLNEKLFF.

With respect to this clonotype: A much larger clonotype is one base distant, so this may be a read error. This chain connects TRBV7-3 to TRBJ2-7, with D possibly called TRBD1 or TRBD2 (5 bases each). V dropped 5 bases and J dropped 7 bases, with 15 bases sitting between them. Germline-derived CDR1 and CDR2 are SGHTA and FQGTGA. This CDR3 is 13 amino acids long. The CDR3 sequence: CASSPGAVNEQYF. The DNA of the CDR3 is TGTGCCAGCAGCCCCGGGGCAGTCAATGAGCAGTACTTC.

The V gene is TRBV6-4, the J gene TRBJ1-6, with D perhaps matching TRBD1 (5 bases). The V end lost 5 bases, the J end lost 6 bases, and 11 bases lay between the germline ends. The CDR3 contains 14 residues. CDR1 is MRHNA and CDR2 is SNTAGT in the germline V gene. CDR3 sequence: CASSHTQGNSPLHF. In nucleotides, the CDR3 is TGTGCCAGCAGTCATACCCAGGGTAATTCACCCCTCCACTTT.

This sequence joins TRBV29-1 and TRBJ2-7; D is ambiguous. Germline assignment: CDR1 SQVTM and CDR2 ANQGSEA. This CDR3 has 11 residues. The V end lost 4 bases, the J end lost 2 bases, and 6 bases lay between the germline ends. CDR3 nucleotides: TGCAGCGTTGGCCTACCCTACGAGCAGTACTTC. The encoded protein is CSVGLPYEQYF.

This clonotype came up many times. This chain links TRBV5-6 with TRBJ2-1, with a weak D call TRBD1 (5 bases). The V end lost 4 bases, the J end lost 4 bases, and 18 bases lay between the germline ends. The CDR3 spans 16 residues. CDR1 is SGHDT, CDR2 YYEEEE, per germline. In nucleotides, the CDR3 is TGTGCCAGCAGCCCTCTCAGACAGCAGGTGTACAATGAGCAGTTCTTC. It specifies CASSPLRQQVYNEQFF.

This clonotype was counted at least ten times. This chain links TRBV7-9 with TRBJ2-7; maybe TRBD2 (5 bases). CDR3 length: 18 amino acids. CDR1 is SEHNR, CDR2 FQNEAQ, per germline (reference sequence). Trimming took 6 bases from V and 0 from J, leaving 24 bases between them. CDR3 sequence: CASSSTQSAGGSSYEQYF. The DNA of the CDR3 is TGTGCCAGCAGTTCAACCCAGTCGGCGGGCGGTAGCTCCTACGAGCAGTACTTC.

Ten or more counts support this clonotype. The V gene is TRBV27, the J gene TRBJ1-5; D is undetermined. The CDR3 has 12 amino acids. Trimming cost V 8 bases and J 7 bases, with 12 bases left between them. Germline V lookup: CDR1 MNHEY, CDR2 SMNVEV (reference sequence). The CDR3 nucleotides read TGTGCCAGCGCTTCTGGGTCCCAGCCCCAGCATTTT. Translated: CASASGSQPQHF.